This entry describes one T cell receptor beta chain. The source of the sample is a study of blood T cell repertoires in COVID-19. The overall study: COVID-19 samples, acute and convalescent, were from the United States, Italy and Spain. PBMCs, B-cell-depleted T cells, or T cells were the source of the cDNA or gDNA that made up the material.

Trimming removed 0 bases from V and 6 bases from J; junction bases left unmatched: 10. Germline V lookup: CDR1 SGDLS, CDR2 YYNGEE. This CDR3 has 17 amino acids. How the authors handled the data: Reference gene primer amplification gave nucleated cell count estimates. Clones were sequenced by immunoSEQ multiplex PCR, and TCRdb holds only the in-frame ones, with some missing. The V and J calls and clone size were taken over from that table, and D and trimming were inferred from the DNA. The sample gives fewer than 300,000 clones, around 90% of which show up once; under 4.5% is in the top ten. The sample consisted of peripheral blood. The V gene is TRBV9, the J gene TRBJ2-1; 9 nucleotides align to TRBD1. This sequence originates from a man in his fifties or sixties who had recovered from COVID-19. The CDR3 here is CASSVEDRGPLRNEQFF. CDR3 in DNA: TGTGCCAGCAGCGTAGAGGACAGGGGCCCTCTTCGCAATGAGCAGTTCTTC.